The 17 T cell receptor beta chains below were found in one sample sequenced in a study of blood T cell repertoires in COVID-19. Clones were sequenced by immunoSEQ multiplex PCR, and TCRdb holds only the in-frame ones, with some missing. The repertoire holds about 160,000 clones, with about 88% as singletons. Sequenced material: peripheral blood. The source is a woman aged 50 to 60 with COVID-19, enrolled during active disease.

The sample holds one count of this clone. This sample includes further DNA sequences coding for the same CDR3. DNA of the CDR3: TGTGCCAGCAGCCCTGACAGGGACACTGAAGCTTTCTTT. Residues: CASSPDRDTEAFF. The gene calls are TRBV7-2 and TRBJ1-1; 7 bases agree with TRBD1. The germline V gene encodes CDR1 SGHTA and CDR2 FQGNSA. The CDR3 runs 13 residues. With 5 bases clipped from V and 3 bases from J, the junction kept 3 bases outside the gene matches.

The chain is built from TRBV12-5 and TRBJ2-3, with D tentatively TRBD2 (7 bases). The CDR3 consists of 20 residues. V gave up 0 bases and J gave up 1 base, with 23 bases separating them. Per germline, CDR1 LGHNT and CDR2 FRNRAP. The CDR3 region has the DNA TGTGCTAGTGGTTTGGTGCTCGGGATTCGGGGCGGGGGCGGCACAGATACGCAGTATTTT. It yields the protein CASGLVLGIRGGGGTDTQYF.

This clone was seen only once. This chain links TRBV7-3 with TRBJ2-3, with 7 positions matching TRBD1. Germline-derived CDR1 and CDR2 are SGHTA and FQGTGA. The trim removed 9 bases at V and 0 bases at J, leaving 3 bases unmatched. The CDR3 contains 13 residues. The CDR3 here is CARGQSSTDTQYF. The DNA for the CDR3 is TGTGCCAGGGGACAGTCTAGCACAGATACGCAGTATTTT.

The chain links TRBV7-6 to TRBJ1-6; D remains unclear. The CDR3 is 15 residues long. CDR1 SGHVS and CDR2 FNYEAQ come from the germline V gene. V was trimmed by 1 base and J by 6 bases, leaving 10 bases between them. The CDR3 here is CASSLDGGFNSPLHF. Written as DNA, the CDR3 is TGTGCCAGCAGCTTAGATGGAGGGTTTAATTCACCCCTCCACTTT. Using reference TRBV7-6 and TRBJ1-6 for the parts outside the CDR3, the full variable domain is GAGVSQSPRYKVTKRGQDVALRCDPISGHVSLYWYRQALGQGPEFLTYFNYEAQQDKSGLPNDRFSAERPEGSISTLTIQRTEQRDSAMYRCASSLDGGFNSPLHFGNGTRLTVT.

V gene TRBV29-1 combines with J gene TRBJ2-2; 10 nucleotides match TRBD1. Germline V lookup: CDR1 SQVTM, CDR2 ANQGSEA. V shed 4 bases, J shed 6 bases, and the junction held 8 bases outside the gene matches. The CDR3 length is 15 residues. CDR3 sequence reads: CSVGPGQGRAGELFF. The CDR3, as DNA: TGCAGCGTTGGTCCGGGACAGGGGAGGGCCGGGGAGCTGTTTTTT.

The chain recombines TRBV11-2 with TRBJ2-7, with 10 bases fitting TRBD1. Trimming took 5 bases from V and 4 from J; bases not matched to a gene: 5. Germline assignment: CDR1 SGHAT and CDR2 FQNNGV. This CDR3 contains 14 residues. CDR3 nucleotides: TGTGCCAGCAGCACCGACAGGGGGCCTTACGAGCAGTACTTC. Its translation is CASSTDRGPYEQYF.

The chain recombines TRBV30 with TRBJ1-3; D may be TRBD1 (5 bases). Trimming cost V 7 bases and J 4 bases, with 14 bases left between them. Germline CDR1 and CDR2: GTSNPN and SVGIG (reference sequence). The CDR3 length is 13 residues. The CDR3 nucleotides are TGTGCCTACGAGCAGGGTGGCGGAAACACCATATATTTT. It is translated as CAYEQGGGNTIYF.

The rearrangement links TRBV19 to TRBJ2-2; the match to TRBD1 covers 7 bases. The CDR3 has 17 residues. Per the germline V gene, CDR1 is LNHDA and CDR2 is SQIVND (reference sequence). V shed 5 bases, J shed 7 bases, and the junction held 16 bases outside the gene matches. This CDR3 reads CASSVGRGRIGGGELFF. The CDR3 DNA follows: TGTGCCAGTAGTGTCGGTAGGGGGCGAATCGGTGGCGGGGAGCTGTTTTTT.

This clone occurred a few times. At one end, the junction sequence differs from germline, possibly due to a read error. The rearrangement links TRBV24-1 to TRBJ1-2; 7 nucleotides agree with TRBD1. CDR1 and CDR2 from the germline V gene are KGHDR and SFDVKD. This CDR3 has 15 residues. Written as DNA, the CDR3 is TGTGCCACCAGTGATCCCTCCGGGACAGCCCATGGGTACACCTTC. Its translation: CATSDPSGTAHGYTF.

The chain carries TRBV13 and TRBJ2-7, with TRBD2 matching 8 bases. V lost 0 bases to trimming and J lost 4 bases; unmatched junction nucleotides: 5. This CDR3 region has 15 residues. Germline loops: CDR1 PRHDT, CDR2 FYEKMQ (reference sequence). The CDR3 protein is CASSLGGGASYEQYF. CDR3 sequence (DNA): TGTGCCAGCAGCTTAGGCGGGGGGGCTTCTTACGAGCAGTACTTC.

CDR3 loop: CASSRGGTQYF. CDR3 DNA: TGTGCCAGCAGCCGCGGGGGGACGCAGTATTTT. V gene TRBV5-4 combines with J gene TRBJ2-3; the match to TRBD2 covers 8 bases. Germline V gene sequence: CDR1 SGHNT, CDR2 YYREEE (reference sequence). V lost 4 bases and J lost 9; bases outside the gene matches: 1. This CDR3 is built from 11 residues.

The chain combines TRBV7-9 with TRBJ1-2; TRBD1 matches at 7 bases. CDR3 length: 13 amino acids. V shed 4 bases and J 6 bases; nucleotides not matched to a gene: 5. CDR1 and CDR2 from the germline V gene are SEHNR and FQNEAQ (reference sequence). This chain's CDR3 is CASSSQGGNGYTF. As DNA, the CDR3 is TGTGCCAGCAGCTCTCAGGGGGGAAATGGCTACACCTTC.

This chain connects TRBV19 to TRBJ2-7; D is possibly TRBD1 (5 bases). V shed 4 bases and J shed 0 bases, with 13 bases lying between them. Germline assignment: CDR1 LNHDA and CDR2 SQIVND (reference sequence). The CDR3 extends over 15 amino acids. This CDR3 reads CASSTLTDSSYEQYF. The CDR3 DNA reads TGTGCCAGTAGTACCCTCACCGACAGCTCCTACGAGCAGTACTTC. The full variable domain, in which reference TRBV19 and TRBJ2-7 provide the parts outside the CDR3, is DGGITQSPKYLFRKEGQNVTLSCEQNLNHDAMYWYRQDPGQGLRLIYYSQIVNDFQKGDIAEGYSVSREKKESFPLTVTSAQKNPTAFYLCASSTLTDSSYEQYFGPGTRLTVT.

V and J are TRBV6-4 and TRBJ2-3; 7 bases are a match to TRBD1. CDR3 size: 14 residues. Trimming cost V 4 bases and J 0 bases; bases outside gene matches: 1. Germline lookup yields CDR1 MRHNA and CDR2 SNTAGT. Written as DNA, the CDR3 is TGTGCCAGCAGTGCGGGACAGAGCACAGATACGCAGTATTTT. Protein product: CASSAGQSTDTQYF.

The V and J genes are TRBV10-1 and TRBJ2-7; 8 bases fit TRBD1. J was trimmed by 6 bases and V by 6 bases; bases with no gene match: 7. The CDR3 loop spans 13 amino acids. Germline CDR1 is WNHNN and CDR2 is SYGVQD (reference sequence). CDR3 protein: CASRGQATSEQYF. In DNA, the CDR3 is TGCGCCAGCAGGGGACAGGCCACGTCCGAGCAGTACTTC.

The V and J genes are TRBV3-1 (or the pseudogene TRBV3-2) and TRBJ2-7; 10 bases align to TRBD1. The V gene end was trimmed by 4 bases and the J gene end by 0 bases; junction bases not matched to a gene: 12. CDR1 and CDR2 from the germline V gene are LGHDT and YNNKEL (reference sequence). The length of the CDR3 is 18 residues. Here the CDR3 reads CASSPRDRGWMDSYEQYF. DNA of the CDR3: TGTGCCAGCAGCCCCCGGGACAGGGGATGGATGGACTCCTACGAGCAGTACTTC.

Only one count was recorded for this clone. The rearrangement joins TRBV5-1 to TRBJ1-1; D remains unclear. The CDR3 totals 14 residues. Germline CDR1 and CDR2: SGHRS and YFSETQ. V was trimmed by 0 bases and J by 6 bases, leaving 12 bases between them. CDR3 nucleotide sequence: TGCGCCAGCAGCTTGGATCGGGTTTCCTCTGAAGCTTTCTTT. Translation gives CASSLDRVSSEAFF.